This record concerns one T cell receptor (beta chain) sequence. Antigen unknown. Sequence at one end of the junction differs from germline and may be a read error. The data were obtained in a study of tumor-infiltrating lymphocytes in primary liver carcinoma. On the study more broadly: Sequenced samples came back with roughly 3.5 to 7.5 million productive TCRbeta reads, and the counts looked alike across tissue types.

Study outcomes and limitations: The overlap of tumor-adjacent and tumor-blood pairs was smaller than that of tumor region pairs.

Germline V gene sequence: CDR1 MRHNA, CDR2 SNTAGT. The CDR3 runs to 16 residues. The source material, about 18-31 mg of unsorted bulk tissue, was used to co-extract RNA and DNA. A primer in the constant region served to generate TCR beta cDNA from approximately 460 ng of total RNA. Investigators got TCR beta libraries out of three nested multiplex PCR rounds, done with slightly modified ARM-PCR. The first two PCR rounds, roughly 9 cycles each, used TRBV1-TRBV30 forward primers and a C-beta reverse primer. TCRdb re-called the multiplex PCR reads through MiXCR, storing one row per CDR3 protein. This sample has about 190,000 distinct CDR3 sequences, with 85% found just once.

The rearrangement links TRBV6-4 to TRBJ2-3; D may be TRBD2 (6 bases). Material for sequencing was tumor tissue from primary liver carcinoma. The TCR originated in a man in his forties with primary liver carcinoma and hepatitis B virus infection. The CDR3 sequence: CASSNSQSGSTDTQYF. CDR3 in DNA: TGTGCAAGCAGTAACTCACAGAGCGGGAGCACAGATACGCAGTATTTT.